This TCR beta chain was captured in a study of blood T cell repertoires in COVID-19. At the level of the study: Acute and convalescent COVID-19 specimens originated in the United States, Italy and Spain. The cDNA or gDNA used as material had been derived from T cells, B-cell-depleted T cells, or PBMCs.

Germline V lookup: CDR1 SEHNR, CDR2 FQNEAQ (reference sequence). This CDR3 has 17 residues. Trimming left V 1 base short and J 10 bases short, with 20 bases between. This clone appeared a single time. Authors' methods: Cell counts per sample came from amplifying reference gene primers. Method: immunoSEQ multiplex PCR; TCRdb's copy keeps in-frame clones and lacks some. For V, J and clone size, that table is used; D and trimming come from the DNA. The table shows 93,000 or so clones, with around nine tenths occurring only once. This TCR came from a human donor in a cohort sampled during active COVID-19. The J gene is TRBJ1-6, the V gene TRBV7-9; D remains ambiguous. The sample comprised peripheral blood. The CDR3 region is CASSLGVEEGTRSPLHF. In DNA form, the CDR3 reads TGTGCCAGCAGCTTAGGGGTCGAGGAGGGAACGAGATCACCCCTCCACTTT.